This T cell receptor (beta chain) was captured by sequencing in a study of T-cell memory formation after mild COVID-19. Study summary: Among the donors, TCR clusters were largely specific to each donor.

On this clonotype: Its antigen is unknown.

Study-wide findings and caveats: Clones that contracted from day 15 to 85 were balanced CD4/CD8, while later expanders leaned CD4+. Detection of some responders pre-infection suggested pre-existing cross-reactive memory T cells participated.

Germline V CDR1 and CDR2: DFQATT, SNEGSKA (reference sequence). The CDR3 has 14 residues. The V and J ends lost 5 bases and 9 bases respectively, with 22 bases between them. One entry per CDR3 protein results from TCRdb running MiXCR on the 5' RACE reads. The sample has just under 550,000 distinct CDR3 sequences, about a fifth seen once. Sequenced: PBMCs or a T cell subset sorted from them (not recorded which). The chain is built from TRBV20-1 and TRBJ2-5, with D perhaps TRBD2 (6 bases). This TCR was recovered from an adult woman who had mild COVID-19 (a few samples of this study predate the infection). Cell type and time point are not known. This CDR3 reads CSAPPGTPGSAQYF. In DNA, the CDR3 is TGCAGTGCTCCCCCCGGGACTCCAGGGTCGGCCCAGTACTTC.